One and the same sample provided the 22 T cell receptor beta chains below, sequenced in a study of cytomegalovirus exposure and HLA in healthy donors. This PCR relied on a set of 60 Vbeta primers and 13 Jbeta primers. Generated by immunoSEQ multiplex PCR, the TCRdb table keeps only in-frame clones and is missing some. The sample includes 170,000 or so clones, approximately 84% seen only once; the top ten take roughly 3%. The sequencing input was PBMCs. These TCRs come from a woman in her forties or fifties in good health and CMV-seropositive.

The chain has TRBV5-8 and TRBJ1-4, with D possibly TRBD1 on 5 matching bases. V was shortened by 3 bases and J by 5 bases, with 17 bases between the two germline ends. The CDR3 spans 16 residues. Per the germline V gene, CDR1 is SGHTS and CDR2 is YDEGEE. CDR3 DNA sequence: TGTGCCAGCAGCTCAACAGGTCCGGGCAGGAATGAAAAACTGTTTTTT. It specifies CASSSTGPGRNEKLFF. Filled out from reference TRBV5-8 and TRBJ1-4, the complete variable domain reads EAGVTQSPTHLIKTRGQQATLRCSPISGHTSVYWYQQALGLGLQFLLWYDEGEERNRGNFPPRFSGRQFPNYSSELNVNALELEDSALYLCASSSTGPGRNEKLFFGSGTQLSVL.

The chain carries TRBV21-1 and TRBJ2-1; the table names TRBD1, a call not compared with the DNA. TRBV21-1 is noted as a pseudogene. The CDR3 covers 20 residues. The CDR3 loop reads CASSKARAYFRDRAYNEQFF. The DNA for the CDR3 is TGTGCCAGCAGCAAAGCCCGCGCTTACTTCCGGGACAGGGCCTACAATGAGCAGTTCTTC.

A few counts support this clone. The CDR3 region has the DNA TGTGCCAGCAGCTCTTCGGGGTTCGAAGCTTTCTTT. Its translation is CASSSSGFEAFF. The V gene is TRBV5-4, the J gene TRBJ1-1; D unclear. V lost 3 bases to trimming and J lost 8 bases, with 11 bases between them. This CDR3 contains 12 residues. In germline, CDR1 is SGHNT, CDR2 YYREEE (reference sequence).

V usage is TRBV30 and J usage is TRBJ1-3; 7 nucleotides align to TRBD1. Germline trimming cut 3 bases from V and 7 bases from J; bases unmatched to any gene: 6. CDR3 size: 13 residues. In germline, CDR1 is GTSNPN, CDR2 SVGIG (reference sequence). The DNA of the CDR3 is TGTGCCTGGAGCGGAGACAGGGTGAACACCATATATTTT. Encoded protein: CAWSGDRVNTIYF.

The genes are TRBV19 and TRBJ2-7, with D possibly matching TRBD2 (6 bases). CDR3 length: 14 residues. The V end was cut by 3 bases, the J end by 0 bases, with 9 bases between. In germline, CDR1 is LNHDA, CDR2 SQIVND (reference sequence). CDR3 coding DNA: TGTGCCAGTAGTATTGCGGGGAACTCCTACGAGCAGTACTTC. Protein sequence: CASSIAGNSYEQYF.

This clone came up a few times. The chain combines TRBV5-1 with TRBJ1-2, with TRBD1 matching 12 bases. The junction had 12 bases not matched to a gene; V was cut back by 4 bases and J by 8 bases. CDR1 is SGHRS and CDR2 is YFSETQ in the germline V gene. The CDR3 has 16 residues. DNA for the CDR3: TGCGCCAGCAGCCCGGCTCCGGGACAGGGGGCGAGGGGCTACACCTTC. It yields the protein CASSPAPGQGARGYTF.

The V and J genes are TRBV5-1 and TRBJ1-6; 7 bases line up with TRBD1. This CDR3 spans 14 amino acids. Trimming took 2 bases from V and 10 from J; bases not matched to a gene: 6. Germline-derived CDR1 and CDR2 are SGHRS and YFSETQ. The CDR3 is CASSLDRAPSPLHF. The CDR3 coding sequence is TGCGCCAGCAGCTTAGACAGGGCCCCATCACCCCTCCACTTT.

This clone showed up just a few times. One end of the junction fails to match germline, which may point to a read error. The V and J genes are TRBV6-5 and TRBJ1-2; D is possibly TRBD1 (6 bases). The CDR3 runs 12 residues. CDR1 and CDR2 (germline): MNHEY, SVGAGI. The DNA of the CDR3 is TGTGCCAGCAGTGATCTCCAGGGGATCTATTGCTTC. This gives the protein CASSDLQGIYCF.

This clone showed up just a few times. This sequence joins TRBV11-2 and TRBJ2-7; the match to TRBD2 covers 7 bases. This CDR3 comprises 13 residues. Germline trimming cut 6 bases from V and 2 bases from J; bases unmatched to any gene: 4. The germline CDR1 and CDR2 sequences are SGHAT and FQNNGV. This CDR3 reads CASSGDYTYEQYF. The CDR3 region has the DNA TGTGCCAGCAGTGGGGACTACACCTACGAGCAGTACTTC.

The rearrangement links TRBV10-2 to TRBJ2-1; 7 bases map to TRBD2. With 8 bases clipped from V and 5 bases from J, the junction kept 15 bases outside the gene matches. This CDR3 is 16 amino acids long. Looked up from germline, CDR1 is WSHSY and CDR2 is SAAADI. The CDR3 bases are TGCGCCAGCGGTAAAATGGGGGGGGTCGGGGACAATGAGCAGTTCTTC. Protein: CASGKMGGVGDNEQFF.

The chain employs TRBV27 and TRBJ2-2; perhaps TRBD1 as D (6 bases). The V and J ends lost 3 bases and 3 bases respectively, with 11 bases between them. CDR1 is MNHEY, CDR2 SMNVEV, per germline (reference sequence). The CDR3 consists of 15 residues. The CDR3 DNA reads as TGTGCCAGCAGTTTTCCCGGACAGTACACCGGGGAGCTGTTTTTT. This encodes CASSFPGQYTGELFF.

The chain is built from TRBV7-9 and TRBJ2-5; a possible D gene is TRBD1 (6 bases). The J call may be mistaken, given a closer DNA end match to TRBJ2-7. Germline-derived CDR1 and CDR2 are SEHNR and FQNEAQ (reference sequence). This CDR3 comprises 14 residues. In DNA, the CDR3 is TGTGCCAGCAGCTTATGGGCAGGGGACCACGAGCAGTACTTC. Translating gives CASSLWAGDHEQYF.

V and J are TRBV7-2 and TRBJ2-3; a possible D gene is TRBD2 (6 bases). The CDR3 runs 16 residues. Per the germline V gene, CDR1 is SGHTA and CDR2 is FQGNSA. Trimming took off 1 base at V and 1 base at J, with 12 bases between the two ends. In DNA form, the CDR3 reads TGTGCCAGCAGCTTAGTAATGTGGGGGGGCACAGATACGCAGTATTTT. This gives the protein CASSLVMWGGTDTQYF.

This clone came up once. The chain joins TRBV5-8 to TRBJ2-7, with TRBD1 matching 10 bases. Germline CDR1 SGHTS, CDR2 YDEGEE. With 0 bases clipped from V and 7 bases from J, the junction kept 10 bases outside the gene matches. The CDR3 covers 16 residues. CDR3 in DNA: TGTGCCAGCAGCTTGGGGTCCGCGACAGGGGGCGAGGAGCAGTACTTC. Translated: CASSLGSATGGEEQYF.

The V call is TRBV21-1, the J call TRBJ1-4. TRBV21-1 counts as a pseudogene. This CDR3 has 16 amino acids. The CDR3 DNA reads TGTGCCAGCAGCAAACCACTAGAACGGAATAATGAAAAACTGTTTTTT. Translating gives CASSKPLERNNEKLFF.

In the case of this clone: Additional DNA sequences in this sample encode the identical CDR3. The chain employs TRBV7-9 and TRBJ1-4; D perhaps matches TRBD1 (5 bases). The V end was cut by 2 bases, the J end by 2 bases, with 6 bases between. This CDR3 spans 14 amino acids. Germline CDR1 SEHNR, CDR2 FQNEAQ (reference sequence). CDR3 nucleotides: TGTGCCAGCAGCTTACGACAGACTAATGAAAAACTGTTTTTT. Translation gives CASSLRQTNEKLFF.

The rearrangement uses TRBV7-2 and TRBJ1-2; TRBD1 is a possible D gene (6 bases). The V gene's germline CDR1 is SGHTA and CDR2 FQGNSA. This CDR3 has 15 residues. Trimming took off 1 base at V and 5 bases at J, with 14 bases between the two ends. The CDR3 DNA reads TGTGCCAGCAGCTTAGTCGGAGGGGGAGGGTATGGCTACACCTTC. Translated: CASSLVGGGGYGYTF.

V is TRBV7-9 and J is TRBJ2-2; 7 bases fit TRBD2. V was clipped by 1 base and J by 6 bases; unmatched bases: 5. The CDR3 extends over 15 amino acids. Germline CDR1 and CDR2: SEHNR and FQNEAQ (reference sequence). This chain's CDR3 is CASSLVARGAGELFF. CDR3 bases: TGTGCCAGCAGCTTAGTGGCCCGGGGGGCCGGGGAGCTGTTTTTT. Supplemented by reference TRBV7-9 and TRBJ2-2, the full variable domain reads DTGVSQNPRHKITKRGQNVTFRCDPISEHNRLYWYRQTLGQGPEFLTYFQNEAQLEKSRLLSDRFSAERPKGSFSTLEIQRTEQGDSAMYLCASSLVARGAGELFFGEGSRLTVL.

This clone turned up a few times. This chain links TRBV6-1 with TRBJ1-5, with D tentatively TRBD1 (6 bases). CDR1 is MNHNS, CDR2 SASEGT, per germline. The V and J ends lost 2 bases and 2 bases respectively, with 13 bases between them. The CDR3 has 16 amino acids. The CDR3: CASSEPWGLGNQPQHF. CDR3 DNA: TGTGCCAGCAGTGAACCTTGGGGGCTTGGCAATCAGCCCCAGCATTTT.

The chain employs TRBV6-1 and TRBJ2-2, with D possibly being TRBD2 (5 bases). V lost 0 bases, J lost 6 bases, and 14 bases lay in between. This CDR3 has 16 amino acids. CDR1 MNHNS and CDR2 SASEGT come from the germline V gene. CDR3 DNA: TGTGCCAGCAGTGAAGCTAGCCTAGCCCTCGCCGGGGAGCTGTTTTTT. It is translated as CASSEASLALAGELFF.

CDR3 sequence reads: CASRQTGGGYGYTF. In nucleotides, the CDR3 is TGTGCCAGCAGGCAAACAGGGGGCGGGTATGGCTACACCTTC. This chain uses TRBV7-2 with TRBJ1-2; 9 bases line up with TRBD1. Germline V gene sequence: CDR1 SGHTA, CDR2 FQGNSA. V shed 6 bases and J 5 bases; nucleotides not matched to a gene: 7. This CDR3 has 14 amino acids.

This clone was picked up a small number of times. A junction end diverges from the germline sequence, so it may reflect a read error. The chain couples TRBV29-1 to TRBJ2-6; D perhaps matches TRBD1 (7 bases). The CDR3 length is 13 residues. Germline values: CDR1 SQVTM, CDR2 ANQGSEA. The CDR3 region is CSVARGEANGLTF. CDR3 sequence (DNA): TGCAGCGTTGCCAGGGGGGAAGCCAACGGCCTGACTTTC. Drawing the rest from reference TRBV29-1 and TRBJ2-6, the complete variable domain is SAVISQKPSRDICQRGTSLTIQCQVDSQVTMMFWYRQQPGQSLTLIATANQGSEATYESGFVIDKFPISRPNLTFSTLTVSNMSPEDSSIYLCSVARGEANGLTFGAGSRLTVL.